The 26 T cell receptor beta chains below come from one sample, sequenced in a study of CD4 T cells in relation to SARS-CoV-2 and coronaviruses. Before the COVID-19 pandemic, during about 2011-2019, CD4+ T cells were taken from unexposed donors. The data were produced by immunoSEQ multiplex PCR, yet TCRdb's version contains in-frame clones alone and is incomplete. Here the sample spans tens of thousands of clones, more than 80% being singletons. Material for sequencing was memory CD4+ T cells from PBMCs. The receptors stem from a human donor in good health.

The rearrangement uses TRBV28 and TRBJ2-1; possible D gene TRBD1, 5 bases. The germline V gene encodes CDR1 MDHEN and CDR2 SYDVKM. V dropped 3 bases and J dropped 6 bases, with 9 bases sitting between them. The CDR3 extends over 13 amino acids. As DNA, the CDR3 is TGTGCCAGCAGTTTGGTAAGGGGCAATGAGCAGTTCTTC. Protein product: CASSLVRGNEQFF.

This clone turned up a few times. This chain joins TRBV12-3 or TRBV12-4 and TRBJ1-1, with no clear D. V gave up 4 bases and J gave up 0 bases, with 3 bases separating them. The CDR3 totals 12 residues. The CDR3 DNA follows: TGTGCCAGCAGTTATATGAACACTGAAGCTTTCTTT. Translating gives CASSYMNTEAFF.

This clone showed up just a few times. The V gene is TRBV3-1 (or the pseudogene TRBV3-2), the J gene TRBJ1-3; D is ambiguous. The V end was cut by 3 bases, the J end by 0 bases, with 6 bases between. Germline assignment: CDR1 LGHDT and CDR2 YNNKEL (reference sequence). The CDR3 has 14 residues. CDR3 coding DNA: TGTGCCAGCAGCCAGGCAGTCTCTGGAAACACCATATATTTT. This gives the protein CASSQAVSGNTIYF.

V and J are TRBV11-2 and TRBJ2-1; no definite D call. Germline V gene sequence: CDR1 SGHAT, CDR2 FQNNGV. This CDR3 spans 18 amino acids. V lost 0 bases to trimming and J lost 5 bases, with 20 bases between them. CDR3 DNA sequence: TGTGCCAGCAGCTTAGAACGAGGCCGCCCGCGCGCGGACAATGAGCAGTTCTTC. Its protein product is CASSLERGRPRADNEQFF.

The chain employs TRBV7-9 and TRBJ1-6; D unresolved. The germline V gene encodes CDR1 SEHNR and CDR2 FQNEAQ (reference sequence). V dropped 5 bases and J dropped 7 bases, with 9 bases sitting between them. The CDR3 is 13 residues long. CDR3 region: CASSTPQNSPLHF. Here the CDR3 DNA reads TGTGCCAGCAGCACCCCGCAGAATTCACCCCTCCACTTT.

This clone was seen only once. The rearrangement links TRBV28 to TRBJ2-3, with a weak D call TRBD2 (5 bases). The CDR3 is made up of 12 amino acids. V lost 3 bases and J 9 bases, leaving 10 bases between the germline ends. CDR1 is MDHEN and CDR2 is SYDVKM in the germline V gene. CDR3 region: CASSFFRETQYF. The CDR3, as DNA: TGTGCCAGCAGTTTTTTTAGGGAGACGCAGTATTTT.

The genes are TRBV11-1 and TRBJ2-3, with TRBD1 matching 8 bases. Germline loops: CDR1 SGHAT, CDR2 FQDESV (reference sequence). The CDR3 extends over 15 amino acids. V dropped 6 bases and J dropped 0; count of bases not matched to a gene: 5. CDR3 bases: TGTGCCAGCAGTTCCGACAGGGGAAGCACAGATACGCAGTATTTT. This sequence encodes CASSSDRGSTDTQYF.

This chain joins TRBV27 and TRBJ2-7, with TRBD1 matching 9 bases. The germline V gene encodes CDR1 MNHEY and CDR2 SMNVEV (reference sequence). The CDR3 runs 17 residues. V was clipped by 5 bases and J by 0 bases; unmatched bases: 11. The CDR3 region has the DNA TGTGCCAGCAGTCCACGGGGACAGGGTAGGTTCTCCTACGAGCAGTACTTC. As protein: CASSPRGQGRFSYEQYF.

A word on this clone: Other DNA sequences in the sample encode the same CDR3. CDR3 sequence (DNA): TGTGCCAGCAGTTACTCCCGTACAGGGGGTGGCTATGGCTACACCTTC. It codes for CASSYSRTGGGYGYTF. The chain joins TRBV6-5 to TRBJ1-2; TRBD1 matches at 8 bases. Germline CDR1 is MNHEY and CDR2 is SVGAGI. The ends lost 0 bases at V and 4 bases at J; junction bases unmatched: 7. CDR3 length: 16 amino acids.

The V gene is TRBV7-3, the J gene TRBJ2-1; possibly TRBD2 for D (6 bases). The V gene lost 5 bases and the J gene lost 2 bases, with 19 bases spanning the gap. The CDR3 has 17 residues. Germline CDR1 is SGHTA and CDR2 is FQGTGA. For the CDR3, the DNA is TGTGCCAGCAGCCAAGGGTCCGGGACTTCGGCCTACAATGAGCAGTTCTTC. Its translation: CASSQGSGTSAYNEQFF.

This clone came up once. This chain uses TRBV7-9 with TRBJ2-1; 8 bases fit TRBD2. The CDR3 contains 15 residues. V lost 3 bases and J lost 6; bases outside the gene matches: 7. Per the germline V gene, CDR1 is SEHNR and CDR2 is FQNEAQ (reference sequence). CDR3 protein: CASSFISGRGNEQFF. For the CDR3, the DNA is TGTGCCAGCAGCTTTATAAGCGGGAGAGGCAATGAGCAGTTCTTC.

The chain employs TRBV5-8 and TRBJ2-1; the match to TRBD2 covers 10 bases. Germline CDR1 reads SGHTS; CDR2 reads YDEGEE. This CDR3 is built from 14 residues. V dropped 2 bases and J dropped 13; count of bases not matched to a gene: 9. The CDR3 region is CASSLRLAGKDQFF. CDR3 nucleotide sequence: TGTGCCAGCAGCTTACGACTAGCGGGTAAAGACCAGTTCTTC. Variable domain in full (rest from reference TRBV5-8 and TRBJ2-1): EAGVTQSPTHLIKTRGQQATLRCSPISGHTSVYWYQQALGLGLQFLLWYDEGEERNRGNFPPRFSGRQFPNYSSELNVNALELEDSALYLCASSLRLAGKDQFFGPGTRLTVL.

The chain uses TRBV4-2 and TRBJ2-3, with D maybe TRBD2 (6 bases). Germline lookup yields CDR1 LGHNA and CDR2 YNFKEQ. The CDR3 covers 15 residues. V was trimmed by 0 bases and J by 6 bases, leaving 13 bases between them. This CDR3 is CASSQEKDRGDTQYF. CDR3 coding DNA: TGTGCCAGCAGCCAAGAAAAAGACCGGGGGGATACGCAGTATTTT.

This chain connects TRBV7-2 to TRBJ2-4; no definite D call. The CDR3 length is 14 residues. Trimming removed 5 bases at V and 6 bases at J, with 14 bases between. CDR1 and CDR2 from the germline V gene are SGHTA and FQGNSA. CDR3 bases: TGTGCCAGCAGCCCCGAGGTTGCAGCAAACATTCAGTACTTC. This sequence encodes CASSPEVAANIQYF.

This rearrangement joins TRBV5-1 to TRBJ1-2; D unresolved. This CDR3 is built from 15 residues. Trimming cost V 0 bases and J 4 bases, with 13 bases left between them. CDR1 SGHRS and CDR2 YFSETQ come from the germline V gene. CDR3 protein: CASSLAAGRGYGYTF. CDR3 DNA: TGCGCCAGCAGCTTGGCCGCGGGGAGAGGCTATGGCTACACCTTC. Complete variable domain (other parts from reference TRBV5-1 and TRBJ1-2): KAGVTQTPRYLIKTRGQQVTLSCSPISGHRSVSWYQQTPGQGLQFLFEYFSETQRNKGNFPGRFSGRQFSNSRSEMNVSTLELGDSALYLCASSLAAGRGYGYTFGSGTRLTVV.

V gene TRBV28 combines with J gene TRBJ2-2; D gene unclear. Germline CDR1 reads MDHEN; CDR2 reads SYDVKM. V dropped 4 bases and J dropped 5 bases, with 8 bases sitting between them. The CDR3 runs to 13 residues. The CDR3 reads CASSSWHTGELFF. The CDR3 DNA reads TGTGCCAGCAGTTCGTGGCATACCGGGGAGCTGTTTTTT.

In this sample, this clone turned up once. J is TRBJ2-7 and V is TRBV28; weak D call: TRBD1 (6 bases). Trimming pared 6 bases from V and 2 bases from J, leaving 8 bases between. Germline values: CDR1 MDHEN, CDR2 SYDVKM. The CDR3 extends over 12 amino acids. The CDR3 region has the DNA TGTGCCAGCAGCAGGACAGCCTACGAGCAGTACTTC. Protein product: CASSRTAYEQYF.

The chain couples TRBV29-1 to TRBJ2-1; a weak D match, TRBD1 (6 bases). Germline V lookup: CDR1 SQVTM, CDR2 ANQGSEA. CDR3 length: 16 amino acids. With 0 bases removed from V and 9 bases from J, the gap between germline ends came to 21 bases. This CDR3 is CSVEDAGASWRSEQFF. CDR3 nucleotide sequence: TGCAGCGTTGAAGATGCAGGGGCCTCCTGGAGGAGTGAGCAGTTCTTC.

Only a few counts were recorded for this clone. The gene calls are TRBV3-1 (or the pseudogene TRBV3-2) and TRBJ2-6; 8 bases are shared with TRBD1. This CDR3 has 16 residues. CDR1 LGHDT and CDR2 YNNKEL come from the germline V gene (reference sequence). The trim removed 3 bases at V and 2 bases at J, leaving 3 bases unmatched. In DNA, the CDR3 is TGTGCCAGCAGCCAGTCAGGGGGCACTGGGGCCAACGTCCTGACTTTC. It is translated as CASSQSGGTGANVLTF.

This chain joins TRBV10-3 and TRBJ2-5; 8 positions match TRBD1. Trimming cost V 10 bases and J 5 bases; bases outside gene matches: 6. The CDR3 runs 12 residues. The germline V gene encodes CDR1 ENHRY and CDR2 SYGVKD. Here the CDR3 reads CATRGLGETQYF. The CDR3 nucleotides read TGTGCCACCAGGGGGCTTGGGGAGACCCAGTACTTC.

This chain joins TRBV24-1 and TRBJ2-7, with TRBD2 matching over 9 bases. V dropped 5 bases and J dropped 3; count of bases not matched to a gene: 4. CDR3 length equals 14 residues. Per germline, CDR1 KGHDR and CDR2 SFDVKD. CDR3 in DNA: TGTGCCACCAGTGGTAGCGGGAGTTTCTACGAGCAGTACTTC. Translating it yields CATSGSGSFYEQYF.

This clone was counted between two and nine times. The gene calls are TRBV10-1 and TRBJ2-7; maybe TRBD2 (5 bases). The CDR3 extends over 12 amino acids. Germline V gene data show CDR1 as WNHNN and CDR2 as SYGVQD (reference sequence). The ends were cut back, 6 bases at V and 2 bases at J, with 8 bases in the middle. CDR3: CASSGKAYEQYF. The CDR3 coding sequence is TGCGCCAGCAGCGGGAAAGCCTACGAGCAGTACTTC.

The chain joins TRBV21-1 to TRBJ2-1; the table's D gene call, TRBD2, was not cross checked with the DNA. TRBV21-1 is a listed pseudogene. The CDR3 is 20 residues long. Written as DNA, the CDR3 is TGTGCCAGCAGCAAAGTGGGGGGACTAGCGGGAGGTACCTCCTACAATGAGCAGTTCTTC. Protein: CASSKVGGLAGGTSYNEQFF.

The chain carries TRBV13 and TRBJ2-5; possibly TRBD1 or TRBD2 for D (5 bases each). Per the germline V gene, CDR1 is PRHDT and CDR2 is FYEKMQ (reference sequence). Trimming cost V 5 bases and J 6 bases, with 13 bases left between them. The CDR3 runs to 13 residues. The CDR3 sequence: CASSTGTVKTQYF. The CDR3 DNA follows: TGTGCCAGCAGCACCGGGACGGTAAAGACCCAGTACTTC.

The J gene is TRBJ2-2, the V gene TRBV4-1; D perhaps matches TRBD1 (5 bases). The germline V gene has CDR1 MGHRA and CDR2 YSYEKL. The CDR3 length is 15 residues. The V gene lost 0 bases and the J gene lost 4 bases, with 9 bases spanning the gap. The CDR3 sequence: CASSQDRGLTGELFF. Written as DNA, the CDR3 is TGCGCCAGCAGCCAAGATAGGGGCCTCACCGGGGAGCTGTTTTTT.

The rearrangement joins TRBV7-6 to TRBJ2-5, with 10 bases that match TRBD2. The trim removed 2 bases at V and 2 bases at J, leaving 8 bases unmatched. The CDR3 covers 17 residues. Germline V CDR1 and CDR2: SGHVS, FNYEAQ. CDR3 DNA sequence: TGTGCCAGCAGCTTAAATTTCAAGCGGGAGGGTCAAGAGACCCAGTACTTC. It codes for CASSLNFKREGQETQYF.